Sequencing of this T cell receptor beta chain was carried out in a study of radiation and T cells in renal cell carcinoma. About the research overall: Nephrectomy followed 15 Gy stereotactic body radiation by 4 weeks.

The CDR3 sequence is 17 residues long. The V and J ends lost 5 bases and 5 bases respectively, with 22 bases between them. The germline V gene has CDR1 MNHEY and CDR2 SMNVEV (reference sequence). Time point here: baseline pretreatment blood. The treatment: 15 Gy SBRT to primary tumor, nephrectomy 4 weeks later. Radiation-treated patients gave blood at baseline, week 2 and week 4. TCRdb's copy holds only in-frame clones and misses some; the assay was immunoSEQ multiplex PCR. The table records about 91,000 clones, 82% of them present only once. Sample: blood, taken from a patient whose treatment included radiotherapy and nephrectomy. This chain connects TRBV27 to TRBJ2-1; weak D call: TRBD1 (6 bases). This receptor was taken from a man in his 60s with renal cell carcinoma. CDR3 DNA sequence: TGTGCCAGCAGTCCACCGTCGGTTAGGGGGTGGAACAATGAGCAGTTCTTC. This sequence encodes CASSPPSVRGWNNEQFF.